One sample yielded the 15 T cell receptor beta chains listed below, sequenced in a study of vaccination and CD4 T cells after COVID-19 (dated 2022 in TCRdb). Libraries were made using PCR. TCRdb shows the sequencer as Illumina iSeq 100. TCR sequencing of DNA from cultured CD4+ T cells used the Oncomine TCR Beta short-read assay at the Johns Hopkins FTIC core. The QIAamp micro DNA kit was used to extract genomic DNA from the cultured CD4+ T cells. Starting from the raw public reads, TCRdb applied fastp trimming at Q25, assembled clones with MiXCR and retained in-frame beta chains. Each CDR3 protein gets just one entry, which takes the most common genes and DNA from the rows behind it. In all, the sample holds approximately 10,000 distinct CDR3 sequences, and roughly 40% of those were seen once. The top ten clonotypes cover roughly 15% of the sample. This specimen's treatment or condition label, interpreted: roughly 11-day PBMC culture with coronavirus spike peptide pools or control peptides (ViraFEST assay). CD4+ T cells from unexposed donors were collected before the COVID-19 pandemic (2011-2018).

What these receptors recognize is not known. The sequencing input was CD4+ T cells from blood, cultured in vitro. The receptors stem from a human donor in good health.

This clonotype has more than one count but fewer than ten. The rearrangement uses TRBV6-5 and TRBJ1-6; D is unclear. The CDR3 runs to 17 residues. In germline, CDR1 is MNHEY, CDR2 SVGAGI. The V and J ends lost 0 bases and 7 bases respectively, with 16 bases between them. The CDR3 here is CASSYSSSAGSNSPLHF. Here the CDR3 DNA reads TGTGCCAGCAGTTACTCGAGTTCCGCAGGCAGCAATTCACCCCTCCACTTT.

The gene calls are TRBV19 and TRBJ2-7, with 9 bases fitting TRBD1. The germline gives CDR1 LNHDA, CDR2 SQIVND (reference sequence). CDR3 length: 15 amino acids. Unmatched junction bases numbered 9, after V lost 3 bases and J lost 6 bases. CDR3 sequence reads: CASSIRDRAIGEQYF. In nucleotides, the CDR3 is TGTGCCAGTAGTATCCGGGACAGGGCAATAGGCGAGCAGTACTTC.

Remarks on this clonotype: One junction end does not reproduce the germline sequence, and a read error may be involved. The CDR3 sequence: CASSNHGTSGTDMQYF. CDR3 DNA: TGTGCCAGCAGTAACCACGGGACTAGCGGCACAGATATGCAGTATTTT. The chain is built from TRBV6-1 and TRBJ2-3, with 11 nucleotides matching TRBD2. The CDR3 extends over 16 amino acids. Germline CDR1 reads MNHNS; CDR2 reads SASEGT.

The chain carries TRBV20-1 and TRBJ2-3; TRBD2 matches at 11 bases. The J segment lost 3 bases and the V segment lost 6 bases, leaving 8 bases of the junction unmatched. The CDR3 extends over 15 amino acids. Germline CDR1 and CDR2: DFQATT and SNEGSKA (reference sequence). Here the CDR3 DNA reads TGCAGTGCCCCGGAGGTAGCGGGAGGGACAGATACGCAGTATTTT. This gives the protein CSAPEVAGGTDTQYF.

The chain is built from TRBV7-9 and TRBJ1-4, with TRBD1 identical over 8 bases. There are 17 residues in the CDR3. The trim removed 1 base at V and 0 bases at J, leaving 4 bases unmatched. Germline V gene lookup returns CDR1 SEHNR and CDR2 FQNEAQ (reference sequence). In DNA form, the CDR3 reads TGTGCCAGCAGCTTAGGACAGGGGCGGGCAACTAATGAAAAACTGTTTTTT. Translating gives CASSLGQGRATNEKLFF.

This clonotype came up a few times. The V gene is TRBV7-2, the J gene TRBJ1-2; D perhaps matches TRBD1 (5 bases). CDR1 and CDR2 from the germline V gene are SGHTA and FQGNSA. This CDR3 region has 13 residues. V was pared by 5 bases and J by 2 bases, with 9 bases between. For the CDR3, the DNA is TGTGCCAGCAGCCTAGGGACGAACTATGGCTACACCTTC. This codes for CASSLGTNYGYTF.

The chain combines TRBV29-1 with TRBJ1-2, with 7 bases that match TRBD1. Germline V gives CDR1 SQVTM, CDR2 ANQGSEA. The CDR3 length is 12 residues. The junction had 4 bases not matched to a gene; V was cut back by 6 bases and J by 3 bases. The CDR3 nucleotides read TGCAGCGTCCGGGACAGTTACTATGGCTACACCTTC. It codes for CSVRDSYYGYTF.

The genes are TRBV6-2 or TRBV6-3 and TRBJ2-3, with a possible D match to TRBD2 (5 bases). V lost 2 bases and J 2 bases, leaving 11 bases between the germline ends. Germline V gene lookup returns CDR1 MNHEY and CDR2 SVGEGT. The CDR3 contains 15 residues. CDR3 nucleotides: TGTGCCAGCAGTTACGCGGGTCCCTTCACAGATACGCAGTATTTT. Its translation is CASSYAGPFTDTQYF.

The chain links TRBV6-1 to TRBJ2-7, with TRBD2 as a possible D gene (6 bases). From germline, CDR1 is MNHNS and CDR2 SASEGT. The CDR3 is 16 amino acids. The V gene lost 3 bases and the J gene lost 6 bases, with 21 bases spanning the gap. This CDR3 is CASSDGGGGPEGEQYF. Written as DNA, the CDR3 is TGTGCCAGCAGTGATGGGGGTGGAGGCCCGGAGGGCGAGCAGTACTTC.

Only a few counts were recorded for this clonotype. The rearrangement uses TRBV20-1 and TRBJ2-7; possible D gene TRBD1, 5 bases. V was clipped by 3 bases and J by 3 bases, with 21 bases between them. The CDR3 sequence is 16 residues long. The V gene's germline CDR1 is DFQATT and CDR2 SNEGSKA (reference sequence). The CDR3 protein is CSASDRIGPTGYEQYF. The CDR3 coding sequence is TGCAGTGCTAGTGACAGAATCGGGCCTACAGGCTACGAGCAGTACTTC.

This clonotype was picked up a small number of times. The chain carries TRBV20-1 and TRBJ1-1; no reliable D call. V was shortened by 2 bases and J by 1 base, with 14 bases between the two germline ends. Germline CDR1 DFQATT, CDR2 SNEGSKA (reference sequence). The CDR3 is 15 amino acids. The DNA of the CDR3 is TGCAGTGCTAGACTACACTCCGGAGGGAACACTGAAGCTTTCTTT. Encoded protein: CSARLHSGGNTEAFF.

The V gene is TRBV20-1, the J gene TRBJ1-3, with 7 bases lining up with TRBD1. Germline V CDR1 and CDR2: DFQATT, SNEGSKA (reference sequence). This CDR3 is 11 amino acids long. The CDR3, as DNA: TGCGGGGGACAGACTGGAAACACCATATATTTT. This sequence encodes CGGQTGNTIYF.

V is TRBV7-3 and J is TRBJ2-1; D is unclear. V lost 5 bases and J 9 bases, leaving 14 bases between the germline ends. This CDR3 has 13 amino acids. CDR1 is SGHTA and CDR2 is FQGTGA in the germline V gene. This CDR3 is CASSETPKGEQFF. CDR3 DNA sequence: TGTGCCAGCAGCGAGACGCCCAAGGGTGAGCAGTTCTTC.

This chain uses TRBV5-6 with TRBJ1-2, with a tentative D call TRBD1 (6 bases). The CDR3 runs to 14 residues. In germline, CDR1 is SGHDT, CDR2 YYEEEE. With 1 base removed from V and 5 bases from J, the gap between germline ends came to 12 bases. The CDR3 sequence is CASSLKRGFYGYTF. The CDR3 nucleotides are TGTGCCAGCAGCTTGAAGAGGGGGTTTTATGGCTACACCTTC.

A note on this clonotype: Sequence at one end of the junction differs from germline and may be a read error. This chain joins TRBV6-2 or TRBV6-3 and TRBJ2-7; 7 positions match TRBD1. The CDR3 extends over 12 amino acids. The germline gives CDR1 MNHEY, CDR2 SVGEGT. CDR3 DNA: TGTACCAGCAGTTGGGACAGCAACGAGCAGTACTTC. It yields the protein CTSSWDSNEQYF.